The 8 T cell receptor beta chains below all came from one sample that was sequenced in a study of shared clonotypes between healthy human individuals. TCRdb keeps only in-frame clones here, not all; method: immunoSEQ multiplex PCR. This table holds around 2.1 million clones, roughly 91% found once. Naive CD8 populations comprised CD45RO-negative cells positively selected for CCR7, excluding terminally differentiated effector memory CD45RA+ cells. Sequenced input: naive CD8+ T cells from PBMCs. These receptors all stem from a man younger than 30 in good health. Some clones in this sample may be carry-over from other donors' samples.

The chain is built from TRBV27 and TRBJ1-5; the match to TRBD1 covers 9 bases. V trimming: 5 bases; J trimming: 0 bases; junction bases outside the gene matches: 14. The CDR3 extends over 19 amino acids. The germline gives CDR1 MNHEY, CDR2 SMNVEV (reference sequence). DNA for the CDR3: TGTGCCAGCAGTCCACCGGGACAGGGCAAGATTTATAGCAATCAGCCCCAGCATTTT. As protein: CASSPPGQGKIYSNQPQHF.

The rearrangement uses TRBV3-1 (or the pseudogene TRBV3-2) and TRBJ2-7; no clear D gene. V was trimmed by 11 bases and J by 6 bases, leaving 8 bases between them. Germline CDR1 and CDR2: LGHDT and YNNKEL (reference sequence). This CDR3 comprises 9 residues. The CDR3 DNA sequence: TGTGCCCGAGGTACCGAGCAGTACTTC. Protein product: CARGTEQYF.

The rearrangement uses TRBV11-1 and TRBJ2-2; 9 nucleotides align to TRBD2. Trimming at V came to 5 bases and at J to 4 bases, leaving 8 bases not matched to a gene. Germline loops: CDR1 SGHAT, CDR2 FQDESV (reference sequence). CDR3 length: 16 amino acids. The CDR3 DNA reads as TGTGCCAGCAGCACCCGTAGCGGGAGAGTCACCGGGGAGCTGTTTTTT. Translating gives CASSTRSGRVTGELFF.

This chain uses TRBV6-5 with TRBJ2-2, with a weak D call TRBD2 (6 bases). This CDR3 has 14 residues. CDR1 and CDR2 from the germline V gene are MNHEY and SVGAGI. V lost 2 bases and J lost 5, with 9 bases in between. The CDR3 here is CASSYRGKTGELFF. DNA for the CDR3: TGTGCCAGCAGTTACCGGGGGAAAACCGGGGAGCTGTTTTTT.

The CDR3 region is CASSLSRTSGRDYEQYF. CDR3 nucleotide sequence: TGCGCCAGCAGCTTGTCTCGGACTAGCGGGAGGGACTACGAGCAGTACTTC. The V call is TRBV5-1, the J call TRBJ2-7, with 15 bases fitting TRBD2. The CDR3 sequence is 17 residues long. Losses at the gene ends were 1 base for V and 3 bases for J; bases not matched to a gene: 5. From germline, CDR1 is SGHRS and CDR2 YFSETQ.

The chain couples TRBV27 to TRBJ2-1; 12 bases align to TRBD1. Germline values: CDR1 MNHEY, CDR2 SMNVEV (reference sequence). The CDR3 extends over 17 amino acids. V shed 0 bases, J shed 5 bases, and the junction held 5 bases outside the gene matches. The CDR3 nucleotides are TGTGCCAGCAGTTTATCGACGGGACAGGGGGCGAACAATGAGCAGTTCTTC. Its protein is CASSLSTGQGANNEQFF.

The chain links TRBV2 to TRBJ2-2, with no clear D. Germline loops: CDR1 SNHLY, CDR2 FYNNEI. Between the trimmed V and J ends, which lost 3 bases and 7 bases, there was a span of 6 bases. The CDR3 contains 12 residues. The CDR3 loop reads CASSDQDGELFF. The CDR3, as DNA: TGTGCCAGCAGTGACCAGGACGGGGAGCTGTTTTTT.

This clone showed up just once. The chain couples TRBV5-4 to TRBJ2-2; 8 bases align to TRBD2. V lost 2 bases, J lost 6 bases, and 6 bases stayed unmatched. Per the germline V gene, CDR1 is SGHNT and CDR2 is YYREEE (reference sequence). The CDR3 sequence is 15 residues long. CDR3 nucleotide sequence: TGTGCCAGCAGCTTAAAGCGGGAGTCCCCCGGGGAGCTGTTTTTT. This translates into CASSLKRESPGELFF.